A single T cell receptor beta chain is shown here with its context. The target antigen is unknown. The data belong to a study of multiple sclerosis patients with progressive multifocal leukoencephalopathy. Time point noted: roughly 12 months of natalizumab therapy. Longitudinal control samples came from natalizumab-treated multiple sclerosis patients without PML. Trimming shortened V by 5 bases and J by 5 bases, and 15 bases separated the two germline ends. Germline loops: CDR1 LNHDA, CDR2 SQIVND (reference sequence). The length of the CDR3 is 14 residues. Clones were sequenced by immunoSEQ multiplex PCR, and TCRdb holds only the in-frame ones, with some missing. The repertoire has more than 20,000 clones, about 91% of them found once; the top ten carry over 2%. The study, taken as a whole, reports: No common TRBV or TRBJ usage or pairing appeared at PML.

The sample here was PBMCs, taken from a patient treated with natalizumab. The rearrangement uses TRBV19 and TRBJ2-5; no clear D gene. The source is a man aged 30 to 45 with multiple sclerosis. The CDR3 is CASSLRPRRETQYF. The CDR3 DNA sequence: TGTGCCAGTAGTTTACGCCCGAGGCGGGAGACCCAGTACTTC.